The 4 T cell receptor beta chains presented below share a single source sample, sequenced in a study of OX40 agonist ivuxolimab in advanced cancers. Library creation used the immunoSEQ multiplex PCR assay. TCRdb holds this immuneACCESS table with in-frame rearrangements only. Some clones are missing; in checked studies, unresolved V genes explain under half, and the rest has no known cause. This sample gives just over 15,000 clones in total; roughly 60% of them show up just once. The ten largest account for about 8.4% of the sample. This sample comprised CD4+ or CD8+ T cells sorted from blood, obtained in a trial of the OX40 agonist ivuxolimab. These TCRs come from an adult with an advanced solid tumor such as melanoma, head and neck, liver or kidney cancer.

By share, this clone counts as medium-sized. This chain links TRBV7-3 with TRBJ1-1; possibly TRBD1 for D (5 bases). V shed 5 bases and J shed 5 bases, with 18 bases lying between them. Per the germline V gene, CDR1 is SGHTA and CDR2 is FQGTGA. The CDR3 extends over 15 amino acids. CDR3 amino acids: CASSPFGGRTTEAFF. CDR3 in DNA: TGTGCCAGCAGCCCTTTTGGGGGGAGAACGACTGAAGCTTTCTTT.

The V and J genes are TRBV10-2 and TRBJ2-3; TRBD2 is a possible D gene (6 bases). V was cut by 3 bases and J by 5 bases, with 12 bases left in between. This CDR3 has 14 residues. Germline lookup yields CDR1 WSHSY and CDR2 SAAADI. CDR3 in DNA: TGCGCCAGCAGTGACCCGGCGGGGAGAGATACGCAGTATTTT. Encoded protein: CASSDPAGRDTQYF.

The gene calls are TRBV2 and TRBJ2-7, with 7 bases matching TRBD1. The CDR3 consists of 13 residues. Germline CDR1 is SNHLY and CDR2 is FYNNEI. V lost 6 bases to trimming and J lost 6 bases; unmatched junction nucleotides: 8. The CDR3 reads CASSLGQVAEQYF. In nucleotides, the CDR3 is TGTGCCAGCAGCCTCGGACAGGTCGCCGAGCAGTACTTC.

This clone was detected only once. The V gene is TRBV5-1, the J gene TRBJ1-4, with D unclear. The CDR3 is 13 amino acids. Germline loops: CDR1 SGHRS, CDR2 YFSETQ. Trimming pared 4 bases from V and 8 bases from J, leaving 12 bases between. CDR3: CASSTRPAEKLFF. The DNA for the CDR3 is TGCGCCAGCAGCACAAGGCCGGCCGAAAAACTGTTTTTT.